This TCR beta chain is from a study of T cell clonotyping in hematopoietic cell transplantation. Overall study results and limits: At the given depth, recipient repertoires were over 95% de novo clonotypes. Higher Inverse Simpson Index values in graft donor and pretransplant recipient predicted broader posttransplant TCR diversity. After transplant, recipient diversity fell while pathologically expanded clonotypes grew through day 180.

Trimming took 0 bases from V and 3 from J, leaving 11 bases between them. The CDR3 covers 15 residues. The germline CDR1 and CDR2 sequences are WNHNN and SYGVQD (reference sequence). With regard to this clone: No antigen is known for it.

Data came from immunoSEQ multiplex PCR; TCRdb stores just in-frame clones and leaves some out. The data contain tens of thousands of clones, roughly 80% of them singletons. Time point given: recipient sample about 28 days before transplant, after cytoreduction. Samples: about 28 days before transplant, then days 30, 100 and 180 after. The chain carries TRBV10-1 and TRBJ1-1; D possibly corresponds to TRBD1 (5 bases). This material consisted of peripheral blood mononuclear cells, taken before stem cell transplant. The sequence derives from a man in his fifties or sixties with myelodysplastic syndrome. Some clones in this sample may be carry-over from other donors' samples. DNA for the CDR3: TGCGCCAGCAGTGAGTCGGGGCGTGGGGACACTGAAGCTTTCTTT. This gives the protein CASSESGRGDTEAFF.